The 6 T cell receptor beta chains listed next were all sequenced from one sample in a study of spatial heterogeneity in lung cancer. General study findings and limits: Tumor mutation count correlated with how many alpha and beta TCRs expanded intratumorally.

The antigens for these receptors are not known. Each CDR3 protein is one row after TCRdb ran MiXCR on the 5' RACE reads. The sample has roughly 5,000 distinct CDR3 sequences; 5% to 7.5% are singletons. Regarding time point: sample taken at primary tumor resection. The sample consisted of lung tumor tissue, taken at surgery. The receptors originated from a female donor with early-stage non-small cell lung cancer.

Concerning this clonotype itself: This beta chain is off target for a library built for alpha chains, so its abundance means little. This chain links TRBV5-5 with TRBJ2-1, with TRBD1 matching over 9 bases. The CDR3 runs to 15 residues. V shed 4 bases, J shed 8 bases, and the junction held 10 bases outside the gene matches. Germline lookup yields CDR1 SGHKS and CDR2 YYEKEE (reference sequence). CDR3 DNA sequence: TGTGCCAGCAGCAACCGGGACAGGGTCGACGATGAGCAGTTCTTC. The encoded protein is CASSNRDRVDDEQFF.

This clonotype was seen repeatedly, ten times or more. Because the library targeted alpha chains, this beta chain is an off-target read whose size means little. The J gene is TRBJ2-5, the V gene TRBV5-1; TRBD1 agrees at 7 bases. The CDR3 spans 14 residues. Trimming took 0 bases from V and 5 from J; bases not matched to a gene: 4. Looked up from germline, CDR1 is SGHRS and CDR2 is YFSETQ. DNA of the CDR3: TGCGCCAGCAGCTTGGCGACAGGGATGGAGACCCAGTACTTC. It yields the protein CASSLATGMETQYF.

In this sample, this clonotype turned up many times. The library was prepared for alpha chains; this beta chain is a stray read, so its frequency means little. The CDR3 coding sequence is TGTGCCAGCAGTTCTAGAGACAGGGAGGTCGGGGAGCTGTTTTTT. Translation: CASSSRDREVGELFF. The chain carries TRBV12-3 or TRBV12-4 and TRBJ2-2; D is perhaps TRBD1 (7 bases). The CDR3 runs 15 residues. V dropped 4 bases and J dropped 7 bases, with 16 bases sitting between them.

The table lists this clonotype with many counts. This beta chain is an unintended read in a library built for alpha chains; its size means little. This chain joins TRBV28 and TRBJ1-4, with TRBD1 identical over 9 bases. J lost 3 bases, V lost 2 bases, and 7 bases had no gene match. The CDR3 consists of 17 residues. Germline V gives CDR1 MDHEN, CDR2 SYDVKM. DNA for the CDR3: TGTGCCAGCAGTTTAGGAACAGGGGGCGTCTCTAATGAAAAACTGTTTTTT. Translating it yields CASSLGTGGVSNEKLFF.

By frequency in the sample, this clonotype is medium-sized. Found in a library prepared for alpha chains, this beta chain is an off-target read, and its abundance has little meaning. This rearrangement joins TRBV10-3 to TRBJ2-6; D ambiguous. There are 14 residues in the CDR3. V was cut by 6 bases and J by 0 bases, with 6 bases left in between. CDR1 and CDR2 (germline): ENHRY, SYGVKD. DNA of the CDR3: TGTGCCATCAGAATGAGCTCTGGGGCCAACGTCCTGACTTTC. Its translation: CAIRMSSGANVLTF.

A note on this clonotype: This beta chain lies outside the target of a library built for alpha chains; its clone size means little. This sequence joins TRBV28 and TRBJ2-7; D is possibly TRBD2 (5 bases). The CDR3 length is 13 residues. Germline-derived CDR1 and CDR2 are MDHEN and SYDVKM. The V gene lost 5 bases and the J gene lost 4 bases, with 12 bases spanning the gap. The CDR3 reads CASSIRGKYEQYF. As DNA, the CDR3 is TGTGCCAGCAGTATTCGGGGAAAATACGAGCAGTACTTC.